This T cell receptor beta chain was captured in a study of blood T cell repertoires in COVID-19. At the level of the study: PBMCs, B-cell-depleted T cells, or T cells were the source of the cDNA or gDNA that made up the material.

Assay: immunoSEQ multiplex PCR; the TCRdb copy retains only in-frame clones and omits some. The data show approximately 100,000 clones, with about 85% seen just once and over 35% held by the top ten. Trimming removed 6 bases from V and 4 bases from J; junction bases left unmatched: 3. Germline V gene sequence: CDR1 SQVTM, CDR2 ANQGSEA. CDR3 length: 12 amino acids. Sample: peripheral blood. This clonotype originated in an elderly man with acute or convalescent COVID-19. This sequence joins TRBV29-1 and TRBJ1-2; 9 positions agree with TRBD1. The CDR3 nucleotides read TGCAGCGTAAGACAGGGGGTCTATGGCTACACCTTC. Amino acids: CSVRQGVYGYTF.